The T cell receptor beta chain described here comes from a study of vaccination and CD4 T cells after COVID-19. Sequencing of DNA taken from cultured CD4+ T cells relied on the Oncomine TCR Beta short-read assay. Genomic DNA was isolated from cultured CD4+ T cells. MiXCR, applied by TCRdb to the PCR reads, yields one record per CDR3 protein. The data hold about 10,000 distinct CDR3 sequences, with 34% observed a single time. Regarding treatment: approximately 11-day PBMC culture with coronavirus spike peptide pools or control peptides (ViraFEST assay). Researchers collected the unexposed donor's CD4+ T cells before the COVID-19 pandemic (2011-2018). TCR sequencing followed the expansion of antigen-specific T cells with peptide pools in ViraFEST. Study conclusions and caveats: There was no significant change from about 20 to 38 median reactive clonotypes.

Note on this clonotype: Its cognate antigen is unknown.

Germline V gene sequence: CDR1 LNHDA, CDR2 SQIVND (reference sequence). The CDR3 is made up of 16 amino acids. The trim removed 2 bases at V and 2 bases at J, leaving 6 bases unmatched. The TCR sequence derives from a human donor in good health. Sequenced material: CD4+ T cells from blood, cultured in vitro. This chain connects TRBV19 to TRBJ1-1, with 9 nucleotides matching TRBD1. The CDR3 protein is CASSINGGQGNTEAFF. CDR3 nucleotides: TGTGCCAGTAGTATAAATGGGGGACAGGGCAACACTGAAGCTTTCTTT. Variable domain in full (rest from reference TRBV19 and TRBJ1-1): DGGITQSPKYLFRKEGQNVTLSCEQNLNHDAMYWYRQDPGQGLRLIYYSQIVNDFQKGDIAEGYSVSREKKESFPLTVTSAQKNPTAFYLCASSINGGQGNTEAFFGQGTRLTVV.